These T cell receptor beta chains were read from a single sample in a study of OX40 agonist ivuxolimab in advanced cancers. Produced via immunoSEQ multiplex PCR; TCRdb's table is partial and in-frame only. Among about 58,000 clones listed, 89% were seen once. Sequencing was performed on CD4+ or CD8+ T cells sorted from blood, taken in a trial of the OX40 agonist ivuxolimab. These receptors were obtained from an adult with an advanced solid tumor such as melanoma, head and neck, liver or kidney cancer. The CDR3 runs from the conserved cysteine through the conserved F or W. The order of the fields is CDR3 protein, CDR3 DNA, V gene, clone size, J gene, D gene. A D gene is named only where the DNA matches it firmly. Not all rows give a size; the values are once, few, many and, for expanded clones, a class.

CASSPGLAEANTGELFF,TGTGCCAGCAGCCCGGGACTAGCGGAGGCCAACACCGGGGAGCTGTTTTTT,TRBV27,NA,TRBJ2-2,TRBD2
CASSYRESDQPQHF,TGTGCCAGCAGCTACCGGGAGTCCGATCAGCCCCAGCATTTT,TRBV5-6,few,TRBJ1-5,NA
CATRLGNQPQHF,TGTGCCACCCGTCTGGGCAATCAGCCCCAGCATTTT,TRBV19,NA,TRBJ1-5,NA
CASSVTGTTNNEQFF,TGTGCCAGCAGCGTTACCGGGACAACGAACAATGAGCAGTTCTTC,TRBV9,NA,TRBJ2-1,NA
CASSLTGTRKEQYF,TGTGCCAGCTCACTAACCGGGACTAGAAAGGAGCAGTACTTC,TRBV18,NA,TRBJ2-7,TRBD2
CASSIASGSFNEQFF,TGTGCCAGTAGTATAGCAAGCGGGAGTTTCAATGAGCAGTTCTTC,TRBV19,NA,TRBJ2-1,TRBD2
CASSLPPLELAWSSYNEQFF,TGCGCCAGCAGCCTACCACCGTTGGAACTAGCGTGGAGCTCCTACAATGAGCAGTTCTTC,TRBV5-1,NA,TRBJ2-1,TRBD2
CASSDNGAGGELFF,TGTGCCAGTAGTGACAACGGGGCTGGCGGGGAGCTGTTTTTT,TRBV19,NA,TRBJ2-2,NA
CASSSTGPRDSYGYTF,TGTGCCAGCAGTTCGACAGGGCCCCGGGATAGCTATGGCTACACCTTC,TRBV2,NA,TRBJ1-2,TRBD1
CASSLSRLAVHNEQFF,TGTGCCAGCAGCTTATCACGACTAGCGGTTCACAATGAGCAGTTCTTC,TRBV7-2,once,TRBJ2-1,TRBD2
CASKDTGTFLGNTIYF,TGTGCCAGCAAAGATACGGGGACATTTCTAGGAAACACCATATATTTT,TRBV28,NA,TRBJ1-3,NA
CASSASAGGYRGYTF,TGTGCCAGCAGTGCCTCGGCGGGGGGATATCGCGGCTACACCTTC,TRBV27,NA,TRBJ1-2,NA
CASSARDRGQTGELFF,TGTGCCAGCAGCGCCCGGGACAGGGGGCAAACCGGGGAGCTGTTTTTT,TRBV9,once,TRBJ2-2,TRBD1
CASSLSGPTTDTQYF,TGTGCCAGCAGCCTATCCGGGCCTACCACAGATACGCAGTATTTT,TRBV5-6,NA,TRBJ2-3,NA
CASSYLGTGNNEQFF,TGTGCCAGCAGTTACCTGGGGACAGGGAACAATGAGCAGTTCTTC,TRBV6-5,NA,TRBJ2-1,TRBD1
CASSTGQGWFYEKLFF,TGCGCCAGCAGCACCGGACAGGGGTGGTTTTACGAAAAACTGTTTTTT,TRBV5-1,NA,TRBJ1-4,TRBD1
CSVLGTATVDTQYF,TGCAGCGTGCTTGGGACAGCCACAGTCGATACGCAGTATTTT,TRBV29-1,once,TRBJ2-3,TRBD1
CASSLPVGGLAETQYF,TGTGCCAGCAGCTTACCTGTCGGTGGCCTCGCAGAGACCCAGTACTTC,TRBV11-2,NA,TRBJ2-5,NA
CAWSPGTHLPGEQYF,TGTGCCTGGAGTCCTGGGACCCACCTCCCCGGCGAGCAGTACTTC,TRBV30,NA,TRBJ2-7,NA
CASSPREGLAGPIQEQFF,TGTGCCAGCAGCCCCCGGGAGGGACTAGCGGGGCCAATTCAAGAGCAGTTCTTC,TRBV7-9,NA,TRBJ2-1,TRBD2
CASSVGRARNEQFF,TGTGCCAGCAGCGTAGGGCGGGCTCGCAATGAGCAGTTCTTC,TRBV9,NA,TRBJ2-1,NA
CASSQAAGDYNEQFF,TGCGCCAGCAGCCAAGCTGCGGGAGACTACAATGAGCAGTTCTTC,TRBV4-1,few,TRBJ2-1,TRBD2
CASTLDLANQPQHF,TGTGCCAGCACTTTGGACCTGGCGAATCAGCCCCAGCATTTT,TRBV28,once,TRBJ1-5,NA
CASSQEELNEQFF,TGCGCCAGCAGCCAGGAGGAGCTCAATGAGCAGTTCTTC,TRBV4-1,once,TRBJ2-1,NA
CSASPSSQRFDQETQYF,TGCAGCGCTTCCCCCAGCTCGCAGCGGTTCGATCAAGAGACCCAGTACTTC,TRBV29-1,NA,TRBJ2-5,NA
CSVTSGRAEVEQYF,TGCAGCGTAACTAGCGGGAGGGCCGAAGTCGAGCAGTACTTC,TRBV29-1,NA,TRBJ2-7,TRBD2
CASTSGVYNEQFF,TGTGCCAGCACTAGCGGGGTTTACAATGAGCAGTTCTTC,TRBV6-5,NA,TRBJ2-1,TRBD2
CASSQESTDTQYF,TGTGCCAGCTCACAGGAAAGCACAGATACGCAGTATTTT,TRBV18,NA,TRBJ2-3,NA
CSVVGGRVQTDTQYF,TGCAGCGTTGTAGGGGGACGGGTCCAGACAGATACGCAGTATTTT,TRBV29-1,NA,TRBJ2-3,NA
CASSPNRTGDYEQYF,TGTGCCAGCAGCCCGAATAGGACAGGGGACTACGAGCAGTACTTC,TRBV9,NA,TRBJ2-7,TRBD1